A single sample is the source of the 3 T cell receptor beta chains below, sequenced in a study of CXCR3-negative and CXCR3-positive naive CD8 T cells. TRB cDNA libraries were made by UMI-labeled 5' RACE. TCRdb re-called the 5' RACE reads; one entry per CDR3 protein, DNA not given. Found here are 50,000 to 60,000 distinct CDR3 sequences; the top ten clones hold 0.42%. The sequencing input was naive CXCR3- CD8+ T cells from blood. Stated subset: CD45RO-CCR7+CD27+CD95- naive CD8+ T cells lacking CXCR3 (TNR3-). Receptor source: a human donor in good health. Some clones in this sample may be carry-over from other donors' samples.

The chain has TRBV11-2 and TRBJ2-2; TCRdb lists TRBD2, though no DNA is available to test this call. Per the germline V gene, CDR1 is SGHAT and CDR2 is FQNNGV. The CDR3 length is 15 residues. This CDR3 is CASSPGTSGRGELFF.

The chain combines TRBV6-2 or TRBV6-3 with TRBJ2-1; the D gene TCRdb calls, TRBD2, cannot be checked with no DNA. Germline V gives CDR1 MNHEY, CDR2 SVGEGT. This CDR3 has 12 residues. The CDR3: CASGTSDHEQFF.

This chain links TRBV11-3 with TRBJ2-7; TCRdb gives TRBD1 as the D gene, but with no DNA this cannot be confirmed. Per germline, CDR1 SGHNT and CDR2 YENEEA. The CDR3 is 14 amino acids. CDR3 sequence reads: CASSLDSDSYEQYF. The variable domain in full, with the rest retrieved from reference TRBV11-3 and TRBJ2-7, is EAGVVQSPRYKIIEKKQPVAFWCNPISGHNTLYWYLQNLGQGPELLIRYENEEAVDDSQLPKDRFSAERLKGVDSTLKIQPAELGDSAVYLCASSLDSDSYEQYFGPGTRLTVT.